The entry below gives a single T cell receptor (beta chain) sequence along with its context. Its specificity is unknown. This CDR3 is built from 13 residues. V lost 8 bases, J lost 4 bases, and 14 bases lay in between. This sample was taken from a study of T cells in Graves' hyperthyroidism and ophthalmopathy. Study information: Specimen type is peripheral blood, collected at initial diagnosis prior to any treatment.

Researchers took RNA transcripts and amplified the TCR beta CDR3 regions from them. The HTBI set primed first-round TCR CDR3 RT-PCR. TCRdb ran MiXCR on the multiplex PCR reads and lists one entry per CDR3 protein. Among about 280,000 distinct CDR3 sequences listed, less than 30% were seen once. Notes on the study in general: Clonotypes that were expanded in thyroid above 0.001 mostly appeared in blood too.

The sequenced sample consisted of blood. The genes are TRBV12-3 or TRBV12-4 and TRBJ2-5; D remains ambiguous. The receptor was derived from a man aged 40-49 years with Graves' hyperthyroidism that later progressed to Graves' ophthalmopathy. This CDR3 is CASRQDISETQYF. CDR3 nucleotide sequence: TGTGCCAGCCGCCAGGATATCTCAGAGACCCAGTACTTC.